Listed here are 13 T cell receptor beta chains from one sample, sequenced in a study of beta chain features in type 1 diabetes. Findings and limits, study-wide: In all four CD4+ subsets, TCRB CDR3 length was significantly, moderately reduced in type 1 diabetes.

Their target antigens are unknown. The entirety of the isolated RNA underwent reverse transcription, so expressed TCRB transcripts were sequenced. Profiling relied on immunoSEQ multiplex PCR, and the TCRdb table lists in-frame clones only, not all of them. The data hold hundreds of thousands of clones, with 13% observed a single time. Sample: naive CD4+ T cells from blood. Receptors were obtained from a young man with type 1 diabetes.

The chain links TRBV5-1 to TRBJ2-1; TRBD2 aligns across 8 bases. From germline, CDR1 is SGHRS and CDR2 YFSETQ. Unmatched junction bases numbered 13, after V lost 2 bases and J lost 6 bases. The CDR3 consists of 17 residues. The CDR3 is CASSFSSGGLLLNEQFF. The CDR3 nucleotides are TGCGCCAGCAGCTTCTCCAGCGGGGGACTCTTACTCAATGAGCAGTTCTTC.

The chain has TRBV6-5 and TRBJ2-3; D unclear. Germline V lookup: CDR1 MNHEY, CDR2 SVGAGI. Trimming stripped 0 bases from V and 6 bases from J, with 13 bases between. CDR3 length equals 15 residues. The CDR3 coding sequence is TGTGCCAGCAGTTACTCGGGTCGCTTAGAGGATACGCAGTATTTT. Amino acids: CASSYSGRLEDTQYF.

A few counts support this clone. The chain has TRBV30 and TRBJ2-3; D unresolved. V was clipped by 2 bases and J by 1 base, with 10 bases between them. The V gene's germline CDR1 is GTSNPN and CDR2 SVGIG (reference sequence). The CDR3 spans 14 residues. The CDR3 coding sequence is TGTGCCTGGAGTCCGGGTACCGGCACAGATACGCAGTATTTT. It codes for CAWSPGTGTDTQYF.

This clone showed up just a few times. The chain is built from TRBV2 and TRBJ2-5; D gene uncertain. Germline values: CDR1 SNHLY, CDR2 FYNNEI. V was shortened by 6 bases and J by 5 bases, with 10 bases between the two germline ends. The CDR3 runs to 12 residues. CDR3 coding DNA: TGTGCCAGCAGGGACCGCTCGGAGACCCAGTACTTC. Amino acids: CASRDRSETQYF. Full variable domain (outside the CDR3, taken from reference TRBV2 and TRBJ2-5): EPEVTQTPSHQVTQMGQEVILRCVPISNHLYFYWYRQILGQKVEFLVSFYNNEISEKSEIFDDQFSVERPDGSNFTLKIRSTKLEDSAMYFCASRDRSETQYFGPGTRLLVL.

The table lists this clone with a count of one. The chain recombines TRBV30 with TRBJ1-2, with D perhaps TRBD1 (5 bases). V dropped 4 bases and J dropped 7 bases, with 19 bases sitting between them. The CDR3 extends over 14 amino acids. In germline, CDR1 is GTSNPN, CDR2 SVGIG (reference sequence). This CDR3 reads CAWMLPWTRRGYTF. DNA for the CDR3: TGTGCCTGGATGCTCCCTTGGACAAGACGTGGCTACACCTTC.

This clone was seen a few times. The chain combines TRBV14 with TRBJ2-7; no definite D call. Trimming left V 1 base short and J 10 bases short, with 8 bases between. CDR1 and CDR2 from the germline V gene are SGHDN and FVKESK. The CDR3 runs 11 residues. Written as DNA, the CDR3 is TGTGCCAGCAGCCAAGGCACGGTACAGTACTTC. Translated, it gives CASSQGTVQYF. The complete variable domain, with remaining parts taken from reference TRBV14 and TRBJ2-7, reads EAGVTQFPSHSVIEKGQTVTLRCDPISGHDNLYWYRRVMGKEIKFLLHFVKESKQDESGMPNNRFLAERTGGTYSTLKVQPAELEDSGVYFCASSQGTVQYFGPGTRLTVT.

The chain couples TRBV11-3 to TRBJ2-5, with D tentatively TRBD1 or TRBD2 (5 bases each). CDR1 is SGHNT and CDR2 is YENEEA in the germline V gene. Trimming pared 5 bases from V and 2 bases from J, leaving 15 bases between. The CDR3 runs 15 residues. The CDR3 sequence: CASSRGGMIQETQYF. The CDR3 DNA reads TGTGCCAGCAGCCGGGGCGGCATGATTCAAGAGACCCAGTACTTC.

The CDR3 here is CASSDRTGTHYGYTF. CDR3 DNA sequence: TGTGCCAGCAGTGATAGGACAGGGACCCACTATGGCTACACCTTC. This chain connects TRBV25-1 to TRBJ1-2, with 8 bases lining up with TRBD1. The germline V gene encodes CDR1 MGHDK and CDR2 SYGVNS. Trimming took 3 bases from V and 3 from J; bases not matched to a gene: 6. The CDR3 runs to 15 residues.

The chain links TRBV10-3 to TRBJ1-2, with 12 bases that match TRBD1. The CDR3 runs to 14 residues. Per the germline V gene, CDR1 is ENHRY and CDR2 is SYGVKD. V was pared by 6 bases and J by 3 bases, with 2 bases of the junction left unmatched. As DNA, the CDR3 is TGTGCCATCAGGGGACAGGGGGCGGACTATGGCTACACCTTC. Protein sequence: CAIRGQGADYGYTF.

The rearrangement uses TRBV28 and TRBJ2-6, with D possibly TRBD2 on 5 matching bases. This CDR3 contains 14 residues. The V and J ends lost 10 bases and 0 bases respectively, with 10 bases between them. Germline CDR1 reads MDHEN; CDR2 reads SYDVKM. The CDR3 reads CATQEASGANVLTF. The CDR3 coding sequence is TGTGCCACCCAGGAGGCCTCTGGGGCCAACGTCCTGACTTTC.

The table lists this clone with a few counts. V is TRBV25-1 and J is TRBJ2-5; the match to TRBD1 covers 10 bases. The CDR3 length is 14 residues. V lost 4 bases to trimming and J lost 2 bases; unmatched junction nucleotides: 1. Germline CDR1 and CDR2: MGHDK and SYGVNS. CDR3 residues: CASSAGQGQETQYF. CDR3 bases: TGTGCCAGCAGTGCGGGACAGGGGCAAGAGACCCAGTACTTC.

The genes are TRBV29-1 and TRBJ1-5; D call uncertain. Germline V gene lookup returns CDR1 SQVTM and CDR2 ANQGSEA. V was pared by 3 bases and J by 0 bases, with 6 bases between. The CDR3 length is 13 residues. The CDR3 DNA reads as TGCAGCGTTGAGACGGATAGCAATCAGCCCCAGCATTTT. This codes for CSVETDSNQPQHF.

This clone was seen a few times. This chain connects TRBV7-2 to TRBJ2-7, with 9 bases that match TRBD1. The CDR3 consists of 15 residues. The germline CDR1 and CDR2 sequences are SGHTA and FQGNSA. V shed 1 base and J 3 bases; nucleotides not matched to a gene: 4. Here the CDR3 reads CASSLEGTGIYEQYF. The CDR3 DNA reads as TGTGCCAGCAGCTTAGAAGGGACAGGGATCTACGAGCAGTACTTC.